This TCR beta chain was captured by sequencing in a study of beta chain features in type 1 diabetes. This clone has more than one count but fewer than ten. Since all of the isolated RNA was reverse transcribed, expressed TCRB transcripts were what got sequenced. The data were produced by immunoSEQ multiplex PCR, yet TCRdb's version contains in-frame clones alone and is incomplete. The profile shows a few hundred thousand clones, about 29% of them singletons. Sorting that relied on CD45RO/CCR7/CD25/CD127/CD95/CD27 yielded CD4+ naive, central memory, regulatory and stem cell-like memory cells. Germline CDR1 reads MGHDK; CDR2 reads SYGVNS. The CDR3 runs to 14 residues. Deletions cut 3 bases from V and 5 bases from J, with 11 bases between.

Sequences were obtained from naive CD4+ T cells from blood. The sequence was obtained from a man between 18 and 35 years old in good health. This sequence joins TRBV25-1 and TRBJ1-5; D gene ambiguous. The CDR3 nucleotides read TGTGCCAGCAGTGAGGGAGGGTTCGATCAGCCCCAGCATTTT. Translation gives CASSEGGFDQPQHF.